These 20 T cell receptor beta chains were sequenced from one sample in a study of blood T cells in healthy people across ages. It was with a sample-barcoded 5' primer and a J-beta primer mix that a second PCR of roughly 7 to 11 cycles was run. Each CDR3 protein gets one entry after TCRdb re-called the 5' RACE reads with MiXCR. The table records roughly 2 million distinct CDR3 sequences, 49% of them present only once. Sequenced sample: blood. The receptors here all came from a woman in her forties in good health.

The chain carries TRBV7-6 and TRBJ2-5, with 9 bases fitting TRBD2. Per the germline V gene, CDR1 is SGHVS and CDR2 is FNYEAQ. V was clipped by 3 bases and J by 2 bases; unmatched bases: 10. This CDR3 region has 17 residues. The CDR3 loop reads CASSFSGGGAFQETQYF. For the CDR3, the DNA is TGTGCCAGCAGCTTCAGTGGCGGGGGGGCATTTCAAGAGACCCAGTACTTC.

The V call is TRBV5-1, the J call TRBJ2-7; 7 nucleotides match TRBD1. The CDR3 consists of 14 residues. V dropped 4 bases and J dropped 6; count of bases not matched to a gene: 10. The germline gives CDR1 SGHRS, CDR2 YFSETQ. The CDR3 reads CASSQGQPLGEQYF. CDR3 nucleotides: TGCGCCAGCAGCCAGGGACAGCCCCTGGGCGAGCAGTACTTC.

This clonotype has just a few counts. The chain has TRBV7-2 and TRBJ2-4; tentatively, D is TRBD2 (6 bases). The V end was cut by 7 bases, the J end by 2 bases, with 12 bases between. CDR1 and CDR2 (germline): SGHTA, FQGNSA. The length of the CDR3 is 14 residues. The CDR3 spells CASNSGGTKNIQYF. The CDR3 nucleotides read TGTGCCAGCAACTCCGGGGGTACCAAAAACATTCAGTACTTC.

This chain links TRBV28 with TRBJ2-1; 7 nucleotides match TRBD1. The J segment lost 5 bases and the V segment lost 7 bases, leaving 11 bases of the junction unmatched. Germline V gene sequence: CDR1 MDHEN, CDR2 SYDVKM. The CDR3 is made up of 15 amino acids. The CDR3 DNA reads as TGTGCCAGCACGTTAAACAGGGGTCGGAACAATGAGCAGTTCTTC. Protein sequence: CASTLNRGRNNEQFF.

V gene TRBV20-1 combines with J gene TRBJ2-4; 8 bases align to TRBD2. The CDR3 is 14 amino acids. Germline V lookup: CDR1 DFQATT, CDR2 SNEGSKA (reference sequence). The trim removed 6 bases at V and 0 bases at J, leaving 4 bases unmatched. CDR3 in amino acids: CSALSGIAKNIQYF. The CDR3 nucleotides read TGCAGTGCACTTAGCGGGATAGCCAAAAACATTCAGTACTTC.

V is TRBV4-2 and J is TRBJ2-4, with 9 bases aligning to TRBD1. The V gene end was trimmed by 4 bases and the J gene end by 13 bases; junction bases not matched to a gene: 14. There are 15 residues in the CDR3. Germline V gene data show CDR1 as LGHNA and CDR2 as YNFKEQ. CDR3 amino acids: CASSLRDRDDNEQYF. The CDR3 nucleotides read TGTGCCAGCAGCCTCCGGGACAGGGATGACAATGAGCAGTACTTC.

The chain links TRBV5-1 to TRBJ2-5, with 9 bases aligning to TRBD1. The end of the DNA aligns better with TRBJ2-7, so the J call may be wrong. CDR3 length equals 16 residues. CDR1 SGHRS and CDR2 YFSETQ come from the germline V gene. CDR3 sequence reads: CASSFGGQGEACEQYF. For the CDR3, the DNA is TGCGCCAGCAGCTTCGGGGGACAGGGAGAGGCCTGCGAGCAGTACTTC.

This chain links TRBV20-1 with TRBJ2-7; D tentatively reads TRBD1 or TRBD2 (5 bases each). V was pared by 7 bases and J by 3 bases, with 19 bases between. Germline assignment: CDR1 DFQATT and CDR2 SNEGSKA (reference sequence). This CDR3 is 14 amino acids long. The chain's CDR3 is CSGEPRDGDYEQYF. CDR3 nucleotide sequence: TGCAGTGGGGAACCCAGGGACGGGGACTACGAGCAGTACTTC.

This chain connects TRBV6-2 or TRBV6-3 to TRBJ2-4, with unresolved D. The CDR3 loop spans 17 amino acids. Deletions cut 4 bases from V and 3 bases from J, with 19 bases between. Germline-derived CDR1 and CDR2 are MNHEY and SVGEGT. CDR3 in DNA: TGTGCCAGCAGTTGGCCCCGTGCAGGAAGTGACAAAAACATTCAGTACTTC. Amino acid sequence: CASSWPRAGSDKNIQYF.

The J gene is TRBJ2-5, the V gene TRBV6-1, with D possibly called TRBD1 or TRBD2 (6 bases each). V shed 0 bases and J shed 11 bases, with 25 bases lying between them. Germline V gene lookup returns CDR1 MNHNS and CDR2 SASEGT. The CDR3 covers 17 residues. The CDR3 here is CASSEALKYGRGHEQYF. CDR3 in DNA: TGTGCCAGCAGTGAAGCGCTTAAATATGGTCGGGGGCATGAGCAGTACTTC.

This chain connects TRBV6-5 to TRBJ2-3; 7 bases fit TRBD1. The CDR3 sequence is 14 residues long. With V trimmed by 5 bases and J by 6 bases, 8 bases remained unmatched. CDR1 MNHEY and CDR2 SVGAGI come from the germline V gene. CDR3 protein: CASSTDRAGDTQYF. Written as DNA, the CDR3 is TGTGCCAGCAGTACAGACAGGGCAGGGGATACGCAGTATTTT.

The sample holds many counts of this clonotype. The V call is TRBV6-6, the J call TRBJ1-6; 7 bases are shared with TRBD1. The CDR3 loop spans 14 amino acids. V gave up 7 bases and J gave up 10 bases; unmatched junction bases: 10. Per germline, CDR1 MNHNY and CDR2 SVGAGI (reference sequence). The CDR3 DNA is TGTGCCAGCATTATAGAACAGGGGTTGTCACCCCTCCACTTT. The encoded protein is CASIIEQGLSPLHF.

This clonotype came up a few times. The rearrangement links TRBV20-1 to TRBJ2-7; the D gene could be TRBD1 or TRBD2 (5 bases each). The germline gives CDR1 DFQATT, CDR2 SNEGSKA (reference sequence). Trimming removed 3 bases at V and 0 bases at J, with 12 bases between. CDR3 length equals 14 residues. For the CDR3, the DNA is TGCAGTGCTAGGGGGGAAGTCCTCTCCTACGAGCAGTACTTC. Its protein is CSARGEVLSYEQYF.

This chain links TRBV20-1 with TRBJ2-1; no clear D. CDR1 is DFQATT and CDR2 is SNEGSKA in the germline V gene (reference sequence). V was cut by 5 bases and J by 10 bases, with 9 bases left in between. The CDR3 has 10 residues. CDR3 region: CSADVNEQFF. In DNA, the CDR3 is TGCAGTGCTGATGTCAACGAGCAGTTCTTC.

V is TRBV7-8 and J is TRBJ2-1; 16 nucleotides line up with TRBD2. Trimming removed 1 base from V and 1 base from J; junction bases left unmatched: 7. The V gene's germline CDR1 is SGHVS and CDR2 FQNEAQ. This CDR3 comprises 20 residues. The CDR3 loop reads CASSLVVGTSGGASYNEQFF. The DNA of the CDR3 is TGTGCCAGCAGCTTAGTAGTAGGGACTAGCGGGGGGGCATCCTACAATGAGCAGTTCTTC.

The J gene is TRBJ2-7, the V gene TRBV20-1; TRBD2 aligns across 16 bases. This CDR3 has 13 amino acids. V lost 5 bases to trimming and J lost 8 bases; unmatched junction nucleotides: 3. Germline CDR1 is DFQATT and CDR2 is SNEGSKA (reference sequence). CDR3 amino acids: CSAGTSGGDQQYF. Written as DNA, the CDR3 is TGCAGTGCTGGGACTAGCGGGGGGGACCAGCAGTACTTC.

This clonotype was seen a handful of times. The rearrangement joins TRBV4-2 to TRBJ1-1; D is perhaps TRBD1 (5 bases). CDR1 and CDR2 from the germline V gene are LGHNA and YNFKEQ. V was pared by 4 bases and J by 4 bases, with 13 bases between. This CDR3 has 14 amino acids. The CDR3 region is CASSRDSTSTEAFF. As DNA, the CDR3 is TGTGCCAGCAGCCGTGACAGCACCAGCACTGAAGCTTTCTTT.

V is TRBV12-3 or TRBV12-4 and J is TRBJ1-5, with 8 bases matching TRBD1. The CDR3 is 15 residues long. The junction had 2 bases not matched to a gene; V was cut back by 4 bases and J by 0 bases. In DNA form, the CDR3 reads TGTGCCAGCAGTTGGGGACAGGATAGCAATCAGCCCCAGCATTTT. Amino acids: CASSWGQDSNQPQHF.

The chain couples TRBV7-2 to TRBJ2-7; no definite D call. The germline V gene encodes CDR1 SGHTA and CDR2 FQGNSA. The CDR3 runs to 14 residues. V was shortened by 5 bases and J by 5 bases, with 16 bases between the two germline ends. CDR3 protein: CASSLALSSDEQYF. CDR3 nucleotide sequence: TGTGCCAGCAGCCTCGCTTTGAGTTCCGACGAGCAGTACTTC.

This clonotype was seen once. V gene TRBV7-2 combines with J gene TRBJ2-3; D possibly corresponds to TRBD2 (7 bases). V was pared by 8 bases and J by 5 bases, with 23 bases between. The germline V gene has CDR1 SGHTA and CDR2 FQGNSA. The CDR3 contains 16 residues. The CDR3 DNA follows: TGTGCCAGCGTCCTAGGGGGGGGGGCCTTTAGAGATACGCAGTATTTT. This translates into CASVLGGGAFRDTQYF. The full variable domain, with the rest looked up from reference TRBV7-2 and TRBJ2-3, is GAGVSQSPSNKVTEKGKDVELRCDPISGHTALYWYRQSLGQGLEFLIYFQGNSAPDKSGLPSDRFSAERTGGSVSTLTIQRTQQEDSAVYLCASVLGGGAFRDTQYFGPGTRLTVL.